The present entry profiles one TCR beta chain with its context. A few counts support this clone. This receptor's antigen is unknown. No much larger clone is present one base from it, and per-base qualities are unavailable. This record comes from a study of shared T cell receptors in the human thymus (dated by TCRdb to the early 2020s). With regard to the full study: The study examined how the human thymus generates shared, self-reactive T-cell receptor alpha chains.

From cysteine to phenylalanine, the CDR3 is 13 amino acids long. CDR3 DNA is the only sequence kept; it has 39 bases, read in frame from the first base. The V end loses 6 bases and the J end loses 3 bases, and a stretch of 11 bases separates them. As encoded in the germline V gene (reference sequence), CDR1 is MNHEY while CDR2 is SMNVEV. The library was made by the immunoSEQ multiplex PCR assay. In TCRdb, the immuneACCESS table is reduced to in-frame sequences with V and J assigned. These tables do not hold every clone; where another copy was compared, an unresolved V gene accounts for under half, and the others remain unexplained. In this sample the table shows roughly 500,000 clones, around three quarters of which occur a single time. Clones ranked in the top ten supply about 0.013% of the sample. This same sample was also part of a study on human thymus T cells. In that second paper, the authors write: Donors were immunologically healthy infants undergoing open corrective cardiac surgery for congenital heart defects in Finland. Thymus tissue was obtained as surgical resects removed during corrective cardiac surgery. V and J gene segment usage appeared biased in both thymic and peripheral blood repertoires. The related research reported highly overlapping thymic TCR repertoires among unrelated individuals. The study used under 10 infant thymus samples plus four related peripheral blood samples to characterize TCR alpha and beta repertoires. The infant donors were roughly 7 to 244 days old, and the cohort included about 6 males and a couple of females. After being mechanically released from the tissue, thymocytes were kept at -70 degrees C in pellets of about 8.5-32 million cells. Genomic DNA was extracted from frozen cell pellets with a QIAsymphony instrument. The immunoSEQ multiplex PCR assay was used to amplify the TCRB and TCRAD loci from a standardized amount of quality-controlled genomic DNA. Amplicons spanned the V(D)J region at a length sufficient to cover the CDR3 and identify V and J genes. Amplicon sequencing was performed on an Illumina platform through the commercial immunoSEQ service. Primer bias and sequencing errors were corrected as previously described, and TCRAD and TCRB were defined on the basis of the IMGT database. The repertoires were analysed using immunoSEQ Analyzer 3.0 and VDJTools for basic statistics, V/J segment usage, diversity estimates, rarefaction and pairwise overlap. Chao1, ChaoE, Efron-Thisted, Shannon and inverse Simpson indices were used to estimate diversity, which was also estimated on datasets down-sampled to the smallest sample. Repertoire overlap was assessed by strict matching of CDR3 nucleotide sequence, V gene and J gene, and clustering was done by Jaccard-based multidimensional scaling. On average, approximately 790,000 unique TCRB clonotypes were obtained from thymus samples, compared with about 84,000 from blood samples.

The sequence was collected from a boy under two years old with a congenital heart defect. Donor details come from another sample of the same person, matched by shared clones. Here the chain combines TRBV27 and TRBJ1-1; a tentative D match to TRBD1 spans 5 bases. Sequenced sample: thymocytes. The DNA is as follows: TGTGCCAGCAGGGGGGGGTCCCACACTGAAGCTTTCTTT. Translated, this gives CASRGGSHTEAFF.